This T cell receptor (beta chain) derives from a study of blood T cell repertoires in COVID-19. Sequenced by immunoSEQ multiplex PCR; TCRdb stores in-frame clones only, minus some. The sample lists nearly 60,000 clones; under 90% were seen once. This clonotype was sampled from a man aged 35-49 years with active COVID-19. Source material: peripheral blood.

The CDR3 sequence: CASRSRGLAGVGYEQYF. The CDR3 DNA follows: TGTGCCAGCAGGTCGCGGGGACTAGCGGGAGTAGGGTACGAGCAGTACTTC. The chain recombines TRBV5-6 with TRBJ2-7; 14 bases match TRBD2. J gave up 4 bases and V 5 bases, and 11 bases lay outside the gene matches. Germline V lookup: CDR1 SGHDT, CDR2 YYEEEE. This CDR3 region has 17 residues.